This TCR beta chain was identified during a study of response to subunit inactivated influenza vaccine. In TCRdb, the RT-PCR reads were re-called with MiXCR into one record per CDR3 protein. The repertoire has 500,000 to 700,000 distinct CDR3 sequences, roughly 25% of them found once; the top ten carry about 3%. Germline V lookup: CDR1 SQVTM, CDR2 ANQGSEA. The V segment lost 5 bases and the J segment 9 bases; nucleotides outside the gene matches: 9. The CDR3 length is 13 residues. The table lists this clonotype with many counts. These data also formed part of another study, on T cells expressing NK-cell markers. Per that study: The authors generated TCR beta cDNA through 5'RACE template switching with UMIs. It is unclear if expanded NKG2C-expressing clones target HCMV antigens.

Sample: CD4+ T cells sorted from PBMCs, taken 11 to 12 days after vaccination. This sequence was found in a man aged 50-60 years who received an inactivated influenza vaccine. The chain carries TRBV29-1 and TRBJ2-5; 10 bases align to TRBD1. In DNA, the CDR3 is TGCAGCGTTCAACCGGGACAGGGGAAGGCCCAGTACTTC. This gives the protein CSVQPGQGKAQYF. The entire variable domain, with the rest obtained from reference TRBV29-1 and TRBJ2-5, is as follows: SAVISQKPSRDICQRGTSLTIQCQVDSQVTMMFWYRQQPGQSLTLIATANQGSEATYESGFVIDKFPISRPNLTFSTLTVSNMSPEDSSIYLCSVQPGQGKAQYFGPGTRLLVL.